This T cell receptor (beta chain) was retrieved from a study of cytomegalovirus exposure and HLA in healthy donors. The primer mix had 60 Vbeta and 13 Jbeta primers. Sequencing used immunoSEQ multiplex PCR; TCRdb keeps in-frame clones, though not all of them. This sample yields some 170,000 clones, of which 75% to 85% are seen a single time; 4.9% belongs to the top ten. CDR3 length: 15 residues. Per germline, CDR1 SGHNT and CDR2 YYREEE (reference sequence). V dropped 3 bases and J dropped 12 bases, with 24 bases sitting between them. The receptor was isolated from a young woman in good health and CMV-seropositive. The sample was PBMCs. The chain joins TRBV5-4 to TRBJ2-5; perhaps TRBD2 as D (5 bases). The DNA of the CDR3 is TGTGCCAGCAGCTCCGAAGGAGGAGGTGGGTTGGTGGAGTACTTC. Protein: CASSSEGGGGLVEYF.